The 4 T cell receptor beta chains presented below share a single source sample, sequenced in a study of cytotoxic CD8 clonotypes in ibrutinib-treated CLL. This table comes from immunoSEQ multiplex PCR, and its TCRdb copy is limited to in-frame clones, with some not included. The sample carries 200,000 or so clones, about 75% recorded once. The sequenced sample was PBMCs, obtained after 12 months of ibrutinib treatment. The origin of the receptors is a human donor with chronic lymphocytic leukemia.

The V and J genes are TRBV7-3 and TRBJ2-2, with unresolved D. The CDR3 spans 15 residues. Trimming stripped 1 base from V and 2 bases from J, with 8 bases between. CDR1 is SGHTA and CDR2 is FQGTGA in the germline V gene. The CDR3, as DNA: TGTGCCAGCAGCTTAAGCCCTACTAACACCGGGGAGCTGTTTTTT. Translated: CASSLSPTNTGELFF. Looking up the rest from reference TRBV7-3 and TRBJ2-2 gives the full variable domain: GAGVSQTPSNKVTEKGKYVELRCDPISGHTALYWYRQSLGQGPEFLIYFQGTGAADDSGLPNDRFFAVRPEGSVSTLKIQRTERGDSAVYLCASSLSPTNTGELFFGEGSRLTVL.

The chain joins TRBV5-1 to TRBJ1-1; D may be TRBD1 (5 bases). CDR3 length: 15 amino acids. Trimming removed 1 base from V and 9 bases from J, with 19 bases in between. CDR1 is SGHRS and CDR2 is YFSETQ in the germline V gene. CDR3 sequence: CASSLWAASGTQAFF. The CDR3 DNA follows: TGCGCCAGCAGCTTGTGGGCAGCCTCCGGGACCCAAGCTTTCTTT. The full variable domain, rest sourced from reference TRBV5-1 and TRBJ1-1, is KAGVTQTPRYLIKTRGQQVTLSCSPISGHRSVSWYQQTPGQGLQFLFEYFSETQRNKGNFPGRFSGRQFSNSRSEMNVSTLELGDSALYLCASSLWAASGTQAFFGQGTRLTVV.

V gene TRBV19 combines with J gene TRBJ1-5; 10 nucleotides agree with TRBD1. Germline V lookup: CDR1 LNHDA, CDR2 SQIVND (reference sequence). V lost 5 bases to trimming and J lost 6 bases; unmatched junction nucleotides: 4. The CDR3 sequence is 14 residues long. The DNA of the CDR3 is TGTGCCAGTAGTCCGGGACAGGGGTCTCAGCCCCAGCATTTT. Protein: CASSPGQGSQPQHF.

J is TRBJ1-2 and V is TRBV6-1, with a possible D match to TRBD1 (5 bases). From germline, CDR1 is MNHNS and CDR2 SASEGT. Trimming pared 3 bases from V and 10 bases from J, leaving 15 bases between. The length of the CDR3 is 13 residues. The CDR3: CASSEAARDYYTF. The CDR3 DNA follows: TGTGCCAGCAGTGAGGCGGCCAGGGATTACTACACCTTC.